Presented here are 14 T cell receptor beta chains from one specimen sequenced in a study of CD8 T cells in Susac syndrome. cDNA came from roughly 0.53 to 1 ug RNA primed by random hexamers. TCRdb processed the immunoSEQ multiplex PCR reads anew with MiXCR; each CDR3 protein has one entry. The table lists under 250,000 distinct CDR3 sequences, just under 95% of them singletons. Sequencing input: CD4+ T cells from PBMCs. These receptors came from a human donor with multiple sclerosis.

The rearrangement uses TRBV19 and TRBJ1-4; no firm D call. CDR3 length equals 14 residues. Germline V CDR1 and CDR2: LNHDA, SQIVND (reference sequence). The V gene lost 10 bases and the J gene lost 7 bases, with 19 bases spanning the gap. Here the CDR3 reads CATMQALSGEKLFF. Written as DNA, the CDR3 is TGTGCCACCATGCAGGCCCTTTCTGGTGAAAAACTGTTTTTT.

This chain uses TRBV11-2 with TRBJ2-7; 9 bases are shared with TRBD1. This CDR3 is built from 15 residues. With V trimmed by 3 bases and J by 3 bases, 6 bases remained unmatched. Germline V CDR1 and CDR2: SGHAT, FQNNGV. The CDR3 is CASSFVRQGDYEQYF. For the CDR3, the DNA is TGTGCCAGCAGCTTTGTGAGACAGGGGGACTACGAGCAGTACTTC.

Turning to this clonotype: One end of the junction is discordant with germline, which a read error may explain. V usage is TRBV6-5 and J usage is TRBJ1-2; 7 bases map to TRBD1. The CDR3 is 15 residues long. CDR1 and CDR2 from the germline V gene are MNHEY and SVGAGI. CDR3 sequence reads: CASSLTGIVDYGYTF. In nucleotides, the CDR3 is TGTGCCAGCAGCCTGACAGGGATTGTGGACTATGGTTACACCTTC.

The chain carries TRBV9 and TRBJ2-3; 14 bases map to TRBD2. CDR3 length: 16 residues. V shed 3 bases, J shed 6 bases, and the junction held 6 bases outside the gene matches. Germline lookup yields CDR1 SGDLS and CDR2 YYNGEE. This chain's CDR3 is CASSAGTSGRGDTQYF. CDR3 coding DNA: TGTGCCAGCAGCGCTGGGACTAGCGGGAGAGGGGATACGCAGTATTTT.

The chain recombines TRBV9 with TRBJ2-7; D is possibly TRBD2 (6 bases). The CDR3 consists of 13 residues. The germline V gene has CDR1 SGDLS and CDR2 YYNGEE. Between the trimmed V and J ends, which lost 3 bases and 6 bases, there was a span of 13 bases. CDR3 loop: CASSEGLSGEQYF. The CDR3 region has the DNA TGTGCCAGCAGCGAGGGACTGAGTGGCGAGCAGTACTTC.

V usage is TRBV28 and J usage is TRBJ1-2; weak D call: TRBD1 (5 bases). The germline gives CDR1 MDHEN, CDR2 SYDVKM. This CDR3 comprises 18 residues. The V end was cut by 1 base, the J end by 1 base, with 19 bases between. CDR3 region: CASSLFARRGKGNYGYTF. CDR3 coding DNA: TGTGCCAGCAGTTTATTTGCTCGAAGGGGTAAGGGTAACTATGGCTACACCTTC.

The V call is TRBV20-1, the J call TRBJ2-1; the D gene is possibly TRBD1 (6 bases). The germline CDR1 and CDR2 sequences are DFQATT and SNEGSKA (reference sequence). The CDR3 extends over 14 amino acids. Trimming removed 5 bases at V and 7 bases at J, with 18 bases between. The CDR3 nucleotides are TGCAGTGCTCCAGGGGTCTCCGACACAAATGAGCAGTTCTTC. Protein sequence: CSAPGVSDTNEQFF.

This chain connects TRBV28 to TRBJ1-2; a weak D match, TRBD1 (5 bases). V was pared by 3 bases and J by 4 bases, with 6 bases between. There are 12 residues in the CDR3. CDR1 is MDHEN and CDR2 is SYDVKM in the germline V gene. The CDR3 region is CASSLGGYGYTF. The CDR3 DNA reads TGTGCCAGCAGTTTGGGGGGCTATGGCTACACCTTC.

This clonotype was seen more than once but under ten times. J is TRBJ2-3 and V is TRBV19; D not resolved. Trimming removed 1 base from V and 0 bases from J, with 5 bases in between. Germline-derived CDR1 and CDR2 are LNHDA and SQIVND (reference sequence). CDR3 size: 14 residues. CDR3 sequence reads: CASSIADSTDTQYF. CDR3 DNA sequence: TGTGCCAGTAGTATAGCCGACAGCACAGATACGCAGTATTTT.

The rearrangement uses TRBV7-2 and TRBJ2-7; the D gene is possibly TRBD2 (5 bases). This CDR3 is built from 14 residues. The germline V gene has CDR1 SGHTA and CDR2 FQGNSA. The V and J ends lost 4 bases and 4 bases respectively, with 14 bases between them. The CDR3: CASSSYTRGYEQYV. Written as DNA, the CDR3 is TGTGCCAGCAGCTCATATACACGGGGATACGAGCAGTACGTC.

The chain uses TRBV4-1 and TRBJ2-1; 12 nucleotides align to TRBD2. CDR3 length: 16 residues. V lost 3 bases and J lost 8; bases outside the gene matches: 8. CDR1 and CDR2 from the germline V gene are MGHRA and YSYEKL. In DNA, the CDR3 is TGCGCCAGCAGCCACCCCCTGACTAGCGGGGGCCATGAGCAGTTCTTC. Protein: CASSHPLTSGGHEQFF.

The chain couples TRBV7-2 to TRBJ2-3; D possibly corresponds to TRBD1 (7 bases). Germline CDR1 reads SGHTA; CDR2 reads FQGNSA. This CDR3 is 15 amino acids long. The V gene lost 5 bases and the J gene lost 1 base, with 13 bases spanning the gap. The CDR3 DNA sequence: TGTGCCAGCAGCCCACTCAGGGGGGGCACAGATACGCAGTATTTT. This translates into CASSPLRGGTDTQYF.

The chain couples TRBV20-1 to TRBJ2-5; TRBD1 might be the D (5 bases). The V end was cut by 0 bases, the J end by 10 bases, with 18 bases between. Germline V gene lookup returns CDR1 DFQATT and CDR2 SNEGSKA (reference sequence). The CDR3 runs to 14 residues. For the CDR3, the DNA is TGCAGTGCTAGAGAGAGTAGGGTCCTAAGGGGCCAGTACTTC. It encodes CSARESRVLRGQYF.

This chain uses TRBV5-1 with TRBJ2-5; D possibly corresponds to TRBD1 (6 bases). The CDR3 extends over 15 amino acids. Looked up from germline, CDR1 is SGHRS and CDR2 is YFSETQ. V was trimmed by 0 bases and J by 1 base, leaving 10 bases between them. In DNA form, the CDR3 reads TGCGCCAGCAGCTTGGATGGGACATCCCAAGAGACCCAGTACTTC. This gives the protein CASSLDGTSQETQYF.